A single sample is the source of the 18 T cell receptor beta chains below, sequenced in a study of T cell responses to AZD1222 COVID-19 vaccine. Measured with immunoSEQ multiplex PCR; TCRdb has only the in-frame clones, and not every one. The table shows fewer than 200,000 clones, with just under 90% occurring only once. The material was peripheral blood, obtained 28 days after the second dose of the MenACWY control vaccine. These receptors all come from an adult who received the MenACWY meningococcal vaccine as a control.

As to this clone: The conserved phenylalanine or tryptophan is not found at the CDR3 terminus, so this likely reflects a read error. The DNA is left out, because the CDR3 cannot be placed on it with certainty; the CDR3 is given as TCRdb lists it. The chain links TRBV7-9 to TRBJ2-7. Per the germline V gene, CDR1 is SEHNR and CDR2 is FQNEAQ (reference sequence). From its first to its last residue, the CDR3 has 12 amino acids. The CDR3 here is CASSLGQGGREL.

The rearrangement uses TRBV19 and TRBJ1-2; D gene ambiguous. The CDR3 is 15 residues long. The V gene's germline CDR1 is LNHDA and CDR2 SQIVND (reference sequence). V dropped 3 bases and J dropped 8 bases, with 19 bases sitting between them. The CDR3 sequence: CASSIGSQAAWGYTF. The CDR3 DNA follows: TGTGCCAGTAGTATTGGCTCCCAAGCGGCCTGGGGCTACACCTTC. Looking up the rest from reference TRBV19 and TRBJ1-2 gives the full variable domain: DGGITQSPKYLFRKEGQNVTLSCEQNLNHDAMYWYRQDPGQGLRLIYYSQIVNDFQKGDIAEGYSVSREKKESFPLTVTSAQKNPTAFYLCASSIGSQAAWGYTFGSGTRLTVV.

This CDR3 is CASSPSQGYEQYF. CDR3 bases: TGTGCCAGCAGCCCATCACAGGGCTACGAGCAGTACTTC. This chain links TRBV3-1 (or the pseudogene TRBV3-2) with TRBJ2-7, with a weak D call TRBD1 (6 bases). This CDR3 has 13 residues. Trimming took 4 bases from V and 3 from J, leaving 10 bases between them. Germline CDR1 and CDR2: LGHDT and YNNKEL (reference sequence).

V gene TRBV28 combines with J gene TRBJ2-7; D is perhaps TRBD1 or TRBD2 (6 bases each). V was cut by 7 bases and J by 2 bases, with 15 bases left in between. The CDR3 consists of 14 residues. Germline V gene data show CDR1 as MDHEN and CDR2 as SYDVKM. The CDR3 sequence is CASNYLGGPYEQYF. Here the CDR3 DNA reads TGTGCCAGCAATTACCTCGGGGGCCCCTACGAGCAGTACTTC.

V is TRBV18 and J is TRBJ2-7, with a possible D match to TRBD1 (7 bases). Germline loops: CDR1 KGHSH, CDR2 LQKENI. This CDR3 has 17 amino acids. V was shortened by 0 bases and J by 1 base, with 16 bases between the two germline ends. CDR3 in DNA: TGTGCCAGCTCACCACCGACAGGGACCGGGGGATCCTACGAGCAGTACTTC. It encodes CASSPPTGTGGSYEQYF.

J is TRBJ2-4 and V is TRBV2; tentatively, D is TRBD1 (6 bases). CDR1 is SNHLY, CDR2 FYNNEI, per germline. Trimming shortened V by 8 bases and J by 3 bases, and 11 bases separated the two germline ends. The CDR3 contains 13 residues. The CDR3 DNA sequence: TGTGCCAGCGCCATGGACAGCAAAAACATTCAGTACTTC. Its protein is CASAMDSKNIQYF.

This rearrangement joins TRBV27 to TRBJ1-5; 8 bases match TRBD1. The CDR3 is made up of 15 amino acids. V lost 6 bases, J lost 9 bases, and 13 bases stayed unmatched. Germline-derived CDR1 and CDR2 are MNHEY and SMNVEV (reference sequence). DNA for the CDR3: TGTGCCAGCAGGGCTGTTGACAGGGGCGGAGGGCCCCAGCATTTT. Protein: CASRAVDRGGGPQHF.

The chain combines TRBV18 with TRBJ1-2, with D unclear. Germline assignment: CDR1 KGHSH and CDR2 LQKENI. This CDR3 has 15 residues. The V end lost 6 bases, the J end lost 1 base, and 15 bases lay between the germline ends. The CDR3 DNA reads TGTGCCAGCTCCCCGTTCGACGTCATTAACTATGGCTACACCTTC. Protein sequence: CASSPFDVINYGYTF.

This clone was recorded a few times. The chain has TRBV4-2 and TRBJ1-3, with D hard to call. Trimming took off 8 bases at V and 0 bases at J, with 11 bases between the two ends. Germline assignment: CDR1 LGHNA and CDR2 YNFKEQ. This CDR3 is 14 amino acids long. The CDR3 loop is CASSTPGSGNTIYF. In DNA, the CDR3 is TGTGCCAGCTCTACTCCGGGCTCTGGAAACACCATATATTTT.

The chain joins TRBV24-1 to TRBJ2-7; TRBD1 agrees at 8 bases. Germline trimming cut 2 bases from V and 4 bases from J; bases unmatched to any gene: 9. This CDR3 is 16 amino acids long. Germline V lookup: CDR1 KGHDR, CDR2 SFDVKD. The CDR3, as DNA: TGTGCCACCAGTGATTCCGCACTCGGGACAGGATACGAGCAGTACTTC. This translates into CATSDSALGTGYEQYF.

J is TRBJ1-2 and V is TRBV2; TRBD1 might be the D (5 bases). The germline V and J ends were trimmed by 0 bases and 4 bases, with 18 bases remaining between them. The CDR3 consists of 17 residues. CDR1 is SNHLY, CDR2 FYNNEI, per germline. CDR3 in DNA: TGTGCCAGCAGTGAAGCGGGACTAGGGACCTTTCCCTATGGCTACACCTTC. This sequence encodes CASSEAGLGTFPYGYTF.

The rearrangement joins TRBV7-2 to TRBJ1-4; tentatively, D is TRBD1 (5 bases). Germline V lookup: CDR1 SGHTA, CDR2 FQGNSA. The CDR3 loop spans 13 amino acids. The V end was cut by 2 bases, the J end by 6 bases, with 7 bases between. The CDR3 nucleotides are TGTGCCAGCAGCTTACGGGGGGATGAAAAACTGTTTTTT. It encodes CASSLRGDEKLFF. The full variable domain, its missing parts supplied by reference TRBV7-2 and TRBJ1-4, is GAGVSQSPSNKVTEKGKDVELRCDPISGHTALYWYRQSLGQGLEFLIYFQGNSAPDKSGLPSDRFSAERTGGSVSTLTIQRTQQEDSAVYLCASSLRGDEKLFFGSGTQLSVL.

The rearrangement links TRBV30 to TRBJ2-6; D gene ambiguous. CDR1 and CDR2 from the germline V gene are GTSNPN and SVGIG (reference sequence). V was trimmed by 5 bases and J by 0 bases, leaving 11 bases between them. There are 15 residues in the CDR3. The DNA of the CDR3 is TGTGCCTGGTCGGACGGCCTCTCTGGGGCCAACGTCCTGACTTTC. This sequence encodes CAWSDGLSGANVLTF.

The chain has TRBV20-1 and TRBJ2-5, with no clear D. The CDR3 sequence is 11 residues long. Trimming took off 1 base at V and 5 bases at J, with 5 bases between the two ends. The germline gives CDR1 DFQATT, CDR2 SNEGSKA (reference sequence). CDR3 coding DNA: TGCAGTGCTAGAGGTGGCGAGACCCAGTACTTC. Residues: CSARGGETQYF.

The J gene is TRBJ1-2, the V gene TRBV27; D may be TRBD1 (6 bases). Germline V gene lookup returns CDR1 MNHEY and CDR2 SMNVEV (reference sequence). Trimming removed 3 bases at V and 7 bases at J, with 15 bases between. The CDR3 contains 14 residues. CDR3 protein: CASSFRGQDGGYTF. DNA for the CDR3: TGTGCCAGCAGTTTTCGGGGGCAGGATGGTGGCTACACCTTC.

V is TRBV4-1 and J is TRBJ1-1; unclear D gene. Germline loops: CDR1 MGHRA, CDR2 YSYEKL. The CDR3 is 14 amino acids. Trimming took off 5 bases at V and 4 bases at J, with 14 bases between the two ends. The CDR3 bases are TGCGCCAGCAGCGCCCGGACTTTGGGCACTGAAGCTTTCTTT. The encoded protein is CASSARTLGTEAFF.

As DNA, the CDR3 is TGTGCCAGTAGTCCACAGAGGGACACTGAAGCTTTCTTT. Residues: CASSPQRDTEAFF. This chain connects TRBV19 to TRBJ1-1, with D uncertain. The germline gives CDR1 LNHDA, CDR2 SQIVND (reference sequence). CDR3 length: 13 residues. Trimming cost V 5 bases and J 3 bases, with 10 bases left between them.

The rearrangement uses TRBV11-3 and TRBJ2-7; possible D gene TRBD1, 6 bases. CDR3 length equals 13 residues. The germline V and J ends were trimmed by 4 bases and 3 bases, with 10 bases remaining between them. The germline gives CDR1 SGHNT, CDR2 YENEEA. CDR3 protein: CASSSGVGYEQYF. The CDR3 DNA follows: TGTGCCAGCAGCTCAGGGGTTGGCTACGAGCAGTACTTC.